Below, one T cell receptor beta chain is given with its context. Its antigen target is currently unknown. It has no much larger one-base neighbor in the sample; base qualities were not kept. Spanning cysteine to phenylalanine, the CDR3 consists of 13 amino acids. Of all the DNA, just the CDR3 is kept, 39 bases in frame from base 1. As encoded in the germline V gene (reference sequence), CDR1 is LNHDA while CDR2 is SQIVND. Deletion took 7 bases off V and 4 bases off J, with a span of 12 bases between the germline ends. With a median age of approximately 61 years (range roughly 20-80) and approximately 50% female, the healthy controls consisted of fewer than 25 blood donors whose buffy coats were used. CD4+ and CD8+ cells were isolated by positive magnetic bead selection on an AutoMACS, and purity was checked by flow cytometry. Isolation of peripheral blood mononuclear cells was done through Ficoll-Paque PLUS density gradient separation. Using Nucleospin Tissue or Tissue XS kits, DNA was extracted from CD4-enriched, CD8-enriched or PBMC samples, with quantification by a Qubit 2.0 fluorometer.

These data are taken from a study of somatic mutations in cytotoxic T cells in rheumatoid arthritis (TCRdb year 2017). Describing the broader study: Some T-cell populations stained with V beta antibodies were sorted by flow on a FACSAria II or Sony SH800 to nearly 100% purity, with sorted V beta1+ cells additionally subjected to TCRB sequencing. The median ages of the patient and control groups were essentially identical. TCRB deep sequencing was performed for roughly 66 rheumatoid arthritis patients and about 20 healthy controls. To characterize clonality, the study used TCRB deep sequencing while asking whether somatic mutations are carried by expanded CD8+ T-cell clones in newly diagnosed, untreated rheumatoid arthritis. General study outcomes and caveats: Several identical CD8+ TCRB sequences were found in both blood and synovial fluid, and in 8 of 65 patients the largest CD8+ clone exceeded 20% of CD8+ cells. Viral specificity could not be ruled out by absence from virus-specific databases, and the antigen targets of the expanded CD8+ clones remained unknown. The finding that TRBV07 was slightly underrepresented in patients was left unadjusted for multiple comparisons. There was no significant difference in CD8+ T-cell clonality between rheumatoid arthritis patients and age-matched healthy controls. An increase of CD8+ clonality with age was seen in patients (Spearman r ≈ 0.46) but not in healthy controls.

Sequencing of TCRB CDR3 was done on genomic DNA with the immunoSEQ assay. The study's processing was this. Only productive TCRB rearrangements were included in the analyses. Defining a clone by its unique TCRB CDR3 sequence, the study calculated clonality as a productive clonality index derived from Shannon entropy. To calculate repertoire overlap between two samples, the template counts of each clone were considered relative to each sample's total templates. A correlation with a Spearman r of about 0.57 was found between V-gene usage by flow cytometry and V-gene usage by TCRB sequencing. TCRdb stores this immuneACCESS table with in-frame sequences only. Part of the clones is absent; in the studies checked, under half of the shortfall reflects unresolved V genes, and no reason is known for the rest. The D gene and trimming were derived from the DNA, and the V and J assignments and clone size from that table. For this sample the table gives about 25,000 clones, of which 82% were detected only once. The top ten clones comprise roughly 4.9% of the sample.

Sequencing used CD8+ T cells sorted from blood. The receptor chain draws on TRBV19 and TRBJ2-3, with the D gene call left open. The receptor comes from a man aged 45-65 years in good health. The CDR3 protein: CASINLVPDTQYF. The bases read TGTGCCAGTATAAACTTGGTTCCAGATACGCAGTATTTT. The CDR3, completed at both ends by the reference TRBV19 and TRBJ2-3 genes, gives the full variable domain DGGITQSPKYLFRKEGQNVTLSCEQNLNHDAMYWYRQDPGQGLRLIYYSQIVNDFQKGDIAEGYSVSREKKESFPLTVTSAQKNPTAFYLCASINLVPDTQYFGPGTRLTVL.